What follows are 7 T cell receptor beta chains derived from one specimen sequenced in a study of shared clonotypes between healthy human individuals. TCRdb's copy holds only in-frame clones and misses some; the assay was immunoSEQ multiplex PCR. Of 950,000 to 1,200,000 clones detected, approximately 77% appear once; the ten largest clones hold 0.89%. The sequenced sample was memory CD4+ T cells from PBMCs. As for subset: CD45RA-negative fraction. These receptors came from a man aged 18 to 30 in good health. Some clones in this sample may be carry-over from other donors' samples.

V usage is TRBV5-1 and J usage is TRBJ1-2, with TRBD1 as a possible D gene (6 bases). CDR1 and CDR2 (germline): SGHRS, YFSETQ. The germline V and J ends were trimmed by 0 bases and 6 bases, with 12 bases remaining between them. This CDR3 region has 14 residues. The CDR3 is CASSLGGQRNGYTF. CDR3 DNA: TGCGCCAGCAGCTTGGGGGGGCAGCGCAATGGCTACACCTTC.

The V call is TRBV19, the J call TRBJ2-7, with a weak D call TRBD1 (6 bases). V gave up 3 bases and J gave up 3 bases, with 9 bases separating them. The CDR3 runs 13 residues. Germline-derived CDR1 and CDR2 are LNHDA and SQIVND (reference sequence). CDR3: CASSMNRDYEQYF. The CDR3 region has the DNA TGTGCCAGTAGTATGAACAGGGACTACGAGCAGTACTTC.

This rearrangement joins TRBV2 to TRBJ1-5; the D is unclear. This CDR3 has 14 residues. V lost 2 bases and J 6 bases, leaving 11 bases between the germline ends. In germline, CDR1 is SNHLY, CDR2 FYNNEI. CDR3: CASSEQSYGQPQHF. The DNA of the CDR3 is TGTGCCAGCAGTGAACAGTCTTATGGTCAGCCCCAGCATTTT.

This clone was seen once. The chain uses TRBV7-9 and TRBJ2-2, with D unresolved. The CDR3 contains 14 residues. Germline V CDR1 and CDR2: SEHNR, FQNEAQ (reference sequence). Trimming pared 3 bases from V and 1 base from J, leaving 6 bases between. CDR3 in amino acids: CASSLLLNTGELFF. CDR3 in DNA: TGTGCCAGCAGCTTGTTACTGAACACCGGGGAGCTGTTTTTT.

The chain is built from TRBV11-1 and TRBJ2-7; D gene unclear. The CDR3 contains 14 residues. Trimming left V 6 bases short and J 6 bases short, with 18 bases between. Per germline, CDR1 SGHAT and CDR2 FQDESV (reference sequence). The CDR3 is CASSRPFLGPEQYF. The DNA for the CDR3 is TGTGCCAGCAGTCGTCCATTCCTAGGGCCCGAGCAGTACTTC.

The chain joins TRBV5-6 to TRBJ2-3; maybe TRBD2 (5 bases). Per the germline V gene, CDR1 is SGHDT and CDR2 is YYEEEE. The length of the CDR3 is 16 residues. The V gene lost 2 bases and the J gene lost 2 bases, with 15 bases spanning the gap. The CDR3 is CASSFKRRVYTDTQYF. CDR3 coding DNA: TGTGCCAGCAGCTTTAAACGGCGGGTTTACACAGATACGCAGTATTTT.

The rearrangement joins TRBV7-9 to TRBJ2-1, with 7 bases identical to TRBD2. The V segment lost 5 bases and the J segment 5 bases; nucleotides outside the gene matches: 21. This CDR3 is built from 19 residues. Germline lookup yields CDR1 SEHNR and CDR2 FQNEAQ (reference sequence). CDR3 nucleotides: TGTGCCAGCAGCACTAGCCAGTTATCGTTCGGGAGGACCAACAATGAGCAGTTCTTC. This sequence encodes CASSTSQLSFGRTNNEQFF.